This T cell receptor beta chain was identified in a study of siplizumab effects on memory and regulatory T cells (dated by TCRdb to between 2018 and 2021). Study-level background: Across fewer than 10 responder-stimulator pairs, paired mixed lymphocyte reactions were conducted with siplizumab at approximately 1.1 ug/mL and without drug. The study examined how the anti-CD2 antibody siplizumab affects alloreactive T-cell subsets in allogeneic mixed lymphocyte reactions built from human PBMCs. Findings and caveats that apply to the study as a whole: No functional confirmation was obtained for the suppressive function of proliferating Tregs from siplizumab cultures. Because sequences at frequencies below about 10^-5 were poorly captured, only a minor fraction of alloreactive clones could be mapped back to unstimulated subsets. Siplizumab significantly lowered the cumulative frequency of alloreactive sequences that could be traced to unstimulated CD4+ memory T cells. About 75-97% of proliferating CD4+ or CD8+ clones could not be given a naive or memory phenotype. Compared with memory T cells, unstimulated naive T cells appeared more diverse, and naive cells seemed to make a substantial contribution to the alloresponse. Of the alloreactive CD4+ clones that could be mapped, the Treg-derived share averaged about 63% with siplizumab compared with under 30% in control reactions.

Via the germline V gene (reference sequence), CDR1 is LNHDA and CDR2 SQIVND. Reading from cysteine to phenylalanine, the CDR3 counts 16 amino acids. Here the CDR3 DNA is all that survives: 48 bases in frame from base 1. The junction carries 17 bases between V and J, which are trimmed by 7 bases and 1 base respectively. Cells in the mixed lymphocyte reaction were cultured together at 37 degrees C for around six days. Responder PBMCs were labelled with CFSE and stimulator PBMCs were labelled with Violet Dye, after which the responder and stimulator PBMCs were mixed at a 1:1 ratio. Sorted unstimulated T cells, along with proliferating T cells recovered from mixed lymphocyte reactions, underwent TCRbeta CDR3 sequencing. Fresh whole blood from approximately 11 HLA-typed healthy donors served as the source for isolating PBMCs. After the mixed lymphocyte reaction, proliferating CFSE-low responder T cells were FACS-sorted for TCR sequencing.

To prepare the library, the immunoSEQ multiplex PCR assay was applied. Roughly 100,000 TCR templates per sample were assayed by the deep sequencing platform. Genomic DNA extracted from sorted T cells was used for TCRbeta CDR3 sequencing. Regarding the original processing steps: Clonal analysis of TCRbeta CDR3 data was done in the R programming language. Comparing unstimulated samples against CFSE-low samples taken after the reaction was how alloreactive CD4+ and CD8+ clones were defined. Regulatory or non-regulatory origin of alloreactive CD4+ clones was assigned by matching sequences to the sorted unstimulated Treg and non-Treg repertoires. Sourced from immuneACCESS, this table was stored by TCRdb with only in-frame sequences that have V and J called. A share of the clones is absent; for the studies checked, an unresolved V gene accounts for under half, and the remainder has no known explanation. V and J calls and clone size are as listed in that table; D and trimming were resolved from the DNA. Within this sample are about 9,600 clones, with 46% of them counted one time only. Around a fifth of the sample comes from the top ten.

A note on this clone: This receptor's antigen is unknown. One base away there is no much larger clone; base qualities are not given.

This clonotype was obtained from a human donor in good health; the cells came from an allogeneic mixed lymphocyte reaction. Recombination joined TRBV19 with TRBJ1-3; the D gene cannot be resolved reliably. Sequencing used CFSE-low (dividing) CD4+ T cells sorted from an allogeneic mixed lymphocyte reaction. In nucleotides, the sequence is TGTGCCAGTACGGTCTCCGGCAGTCTATCTGGAAACACCATATATTTT. Translated, it reads CASTVSGSLSGNTIYF.